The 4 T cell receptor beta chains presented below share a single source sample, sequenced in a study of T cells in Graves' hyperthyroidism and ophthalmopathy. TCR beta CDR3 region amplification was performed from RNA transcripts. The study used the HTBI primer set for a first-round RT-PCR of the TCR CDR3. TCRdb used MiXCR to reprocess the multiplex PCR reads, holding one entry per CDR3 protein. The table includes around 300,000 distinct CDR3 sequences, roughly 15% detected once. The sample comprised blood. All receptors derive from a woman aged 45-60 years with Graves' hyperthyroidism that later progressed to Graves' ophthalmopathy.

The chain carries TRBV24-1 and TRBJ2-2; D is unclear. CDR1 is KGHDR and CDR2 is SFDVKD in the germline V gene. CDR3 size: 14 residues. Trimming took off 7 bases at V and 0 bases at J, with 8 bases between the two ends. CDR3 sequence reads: CATSRTANTGELFF. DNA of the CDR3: TGTGCCACCAGCCGGACGGCGAACACCGGGGAGCTGTTTTTT.

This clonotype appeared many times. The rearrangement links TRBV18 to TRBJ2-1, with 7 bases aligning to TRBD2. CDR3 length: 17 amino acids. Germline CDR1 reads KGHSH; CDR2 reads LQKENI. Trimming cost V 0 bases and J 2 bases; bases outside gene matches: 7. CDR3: CASSPPPASGPYNEQFF. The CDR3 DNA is TGTGCCAGCTCACCACCCCCGGCTAGCGGCCCCTACAATGAGCAGTTCTTC. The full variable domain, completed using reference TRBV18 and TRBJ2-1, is NAGVMQNPRHLVRRRGQEARLRCSPMKGHSHVYWYRQLPEEGLKFMVYLQKENIIDESGMPKERFSAEFPKEGPSILRIQQVVRGDSAAYFCASSPPPASGPYNEQFFGPGTRLTVL.

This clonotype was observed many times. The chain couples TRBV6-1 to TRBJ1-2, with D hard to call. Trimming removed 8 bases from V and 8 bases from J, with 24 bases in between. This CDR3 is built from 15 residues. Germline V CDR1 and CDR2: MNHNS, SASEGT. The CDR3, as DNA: TGTGCCAGCTCTACCCTTCGTCGCCAGGAACAAGGCTACACCTTC. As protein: CASSTLRRQEQGYTF.

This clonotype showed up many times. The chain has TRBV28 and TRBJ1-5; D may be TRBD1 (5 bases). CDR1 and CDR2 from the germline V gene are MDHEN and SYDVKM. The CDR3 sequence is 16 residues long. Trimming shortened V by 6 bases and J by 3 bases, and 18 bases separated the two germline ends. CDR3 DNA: TGTGCCAGCAGCTCGGGACGGCTGTTATACAATCAGCCCCAGCATTTT. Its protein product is CASSSGRLLYNQPQHF.